The 20 T cell receptor beta chains given below trace back to one sample, sequenced in a study of blood T cell repertoires in COVID-19. TCRdb's copy holds only in-frame clones and misses some; the assay was immunoSEQ multiplex PCR. The sample yields some 49,000 clones, 80% to 95% seen once. The sequenced sample consisted of peripheral blood. These receptor sequences come from a man aged 60 to 69 with COVID-19, enrolled during active disease.

The V gene is TRBV7-3, the J gene TRBJ1-1; 10 bases align to TRBD1. The CDR3 is made up of 11 amino acids. Losses at the gene ends were 8 bases for V and 13 bases for J; bases not matched to a gene: 7. From germline, CDR1 is SGHTA and CDR2 FQGTGA. CDR3 sequence reads: CASGPRTGGFF. CDR3 DNA sequence: TGTGCCAGCGGCCCCAGGACAGGGGGTTTCTTT.

The CDR3 sequence: CASSHSGTGNNEQFF. The CDR3 DNA is TGCGCCAGCAGTCATTCCGGGACAGGGAACAATGAGCAGTTCTTC. The J gene is TRBJ2-1, the V gene TRBV5-1; 9 bases map to TRBD1. V was clipped by 5 bases and J by 5 bases; unmatched bases: 8. The CDR3 sequence is 15 residues long. Germline values: CDR1 SGHRS, CDR2 YFSETQ.

The chain links TRBV9 to TRBJ1-3; tentative D call: TRBD1 (5 bases). The CDR3 runs to 16 residues. V was trimmed by 0 bases and J by 0 bases, leaving 10 bases between them. Germline V gives CDR1 SGDLS, CDR2 YYNGEE. The CDR3 DNA sequence: TGTGCCAGCAGCGTAGCAGGGCGGGGCTCTGGAAACACCATATATTTT. It yields the protein CASSVAGRGSGNTIYF.

The genes are TRBV5-6 and TRBJ1-2; 8 nucleotides agree with TRBD1. Germline values: CDR1 SGHDT, CDR2 YYEEEE. V lost 4 bases to trimming and J lost 2 bases; unmatched junction nucleotides: 10. The CDR3 covers 16 residues. The CDR3 nucleotides read TGTGCCAGCAGCCCGATTGGGACAGGAGCAAACTATGGCTACACCTTC. It specifies CASSPIGTGANYGYTF.

V usage is TRBV21-1 and J usage is TRBJ1-5; the D call of TRBD1 is as the table states it, not checked on the DNA. TRBV21-1 is a documented pseudogene. The CDR3 runs to 15 residues. In nucleotides, the CDR3 is TGTGCCACCCAAGGAGGGGGCGGACGCAATCAGCCCCAGCATTTT. It codes for CATQGGGGRNQPQHF.

CDR3 in DNA: TGTGCCTGGAGTGGGGGGCATTTGCGTGACACCGGGGAGCTGTTTTTT. Encoded protein: CAWSGGHLRDTGELFF. The J gene is TRBJ2-2, the V gene TRBV30; tentative D call: TRBD1 (6 bases). This CDR3 is 16 amino acids long. Germline V CDR1 and CDR2: GTSNPN, SVGIG (reference sequence). Trimming stripped 1 base from V and 3 bases from J, with 15 bases between.

The chain couples TRBV5-1 to TRBJ2-3; 10 bases are shared with TRBD1. Germline V gene lookup returns CDR1 SGHRS and CDR2 YFSETQ. This CDR3 is built from 17 residues. J was trimmed by 0 bases and V by 1 base; bases with no gene match: 5. The CDR3 loop is CASSLMTGGQSTDTQYF. For the CDR3, the DNA is TGCGCCAGCAGCTTGATGACAGGGGGCCAAAGCACAGATACGCAGTATTTT.

The V call is TRBV21-1, the J call TRBJ2-7; the table calls TRBD2, which could not be checked here. TRBV21-1 is a pseudogene. CDR3 length: 19 residues. The CDR3 loop is CASSTNTGTSGSGTYEQYF. CDR3 nucleotide sequence: TGTGCCAGCAGCACAAATACCGGGACTAGCGGGAGCGGGACCTACGAGCAGTACTTC.

The J gene is TRBJ1-1, the V gene TRBV6-5; D not certain. The CDR3 is 15 residues long. Germline lookup yields CDR1 MNHEY and CDR2 SVGAGI. V lost 7 bases and J lost 0, with 15 bases in between. CDR3 DNA sequence: TGTGCCAGCAAGATGTCAGCACTATTGAACACTGAAGCTTTCTTT. Protein sequence: CASKMSALLNTEAFF.

The chain carries TRBV25-1 and TRBJ1-6; perhaps TRBD1 as D (5 bases). The CDR3 loop spans 16 amino acids. The germline CDR1 and CDR2 sequences are MGHDK and SYGVNS. The V gene lost 5 bases and the J gene lost 4 bases, with 15 bases spanning the gap. This CDR3 reads CASSNSGNRYNSPLHF. CDR3 DNA: TGTGCCAGCAGTAATTCAGGGAACAGATATAATTCACCCCTCCACTTT.

A single count supports this clone. CDR3: CASSYSAGGPYEQYF. The CDR3 DNA sequence: TGTGCCAGCAGTTACTCAGCGGGAGGGCCCTACGAGCAGTACTTC. V gene TRBV6-2 or TRBV6-3 combines with J gene TRBJ2-7; 10 positions match TRBD2. Trimming cost V 0 bases and J 2 bases; bases outside gene matches: 1. The CDR3 has 15 residues. CDR1 MNHEY and CDR2 SVGEGT come from the germline V gene.

The chain is built from TRBV13 and TRBJ1-3; 7 positions match TRBD1. V trimming: 6 bases; J trimming: 3 bases; junction bases outside the gene matches: 5. Germline assignment: CDR1 PRHDT and CDR2 FYEKMQ (reference sequence). The CDR3 sequence is 14 residues long. The CDR3 reads CASRPRTGGNTIYF. CDR3 DNA: TGTGCCAGCAGACCGAGGACAGGTGGAAACACCATATATTTT.

This chain uses TRBV28 with TRBJ1-5, with 7 bases lining up with TRBD1. With V trimmed by 6 bases and J by 2 bases, 13 bases remained unmatched. Per germline, CDR1 MDHEN and CDR2 SYDVKM. This CDR3 is 17 amino acids long. CDR3 in DNA: TGTGCCAGCAGCCCCCGGACAGGAGGCTTCCGCAATCAGCCCCAGCATTTT. Protein: CASSPRTGGFRNQPQHF.

The chain recombines TRBV5-5 with TRBJ1-5; 8 bases are shared with TRBD1. Losses at the gene ends were 4 bases for V and 6 bases for J; bases not matched to a gene: 12. The germline V gene has CDR1 SGHKS and CDR2 YYEKEE (reference sequence). This CDR3 has 16 amino acids. CDR3 DNA sequence: TGTGCCAGCAGCATAGGTACTCAGGGGGCTTCTCAGCCCCAGCATTTT. Translation gives CASSIGTQGASQPQHF.

The DNA for the CDR3 is TGTGCCAGTAGTAGGAGAGGAGGAGACGAGCAGTTCTTC. Residues: CASSRRGGDEQFF. The chain employs TRBV19 and TRBJ2-1, with D perhaps TRBD2 (5 bases). This CDR3 has 13 amino acids. Between the trimmed V and J ends, which lost 4 bases and 10 bases, there was a span of 14 bases. Germline V gene sequence: CDR1 LNHDA, CDR2 SQIVND (reference sequence). Full variable domain (outside the CDR3, taken from reference TRBV19 and TRBJ2-1): DGGITQSPKYLFRKEGQNVTLSCEQNLNHDAMYWYRQDPGQGLRLIYYSQIVNDFQKGDIAEGYSVSREKKESFPLTVTSAQKNPTAFYLCASSRRGGDEQFFGPGTRLTVL.

The rearrangement links TRBV7-9 to TRBJ1-5, with D perhaps TRBD1 (6 bases). Germline CDR1 reads SEHNR; CDR2 reads FQNEAQ (reference sequence). CDR3 length equals 15 residues. The V end was cut by 5 bases, the J end by 0 bases, with 11 bases between. The CDR3 loop is CASSHGQYSNQPQHF. CDR3 sequence (DNA): TGTGCCAGCAGCCATGGACAGTATAGCAATCAGCCCCAGCATTTT.

The rearrangement links TRBV9 to TRBJ1-1; 7 bases line up with TRBD1. Germline CDR1 is SGDLS and CDR2 is YYNGEE. The V gene end was trimmed by 3 bases and the J gene end by 1 base; junction bases not matched to a gene: 12. This CDR3 region has 17 residues. The CDR3 bases are TGTGCCAGCAGCGCACCGCTCCCACGGACAGGGAACACTGAAGCTTTCTTT. Translation gives CASSAPLPRTGNTEAFF.

The J gene is TRBJ2-4, the V gene TRBV24-1; D is unresolved. The CDR3 covers 19 residues. The V gene lost 6 bases and the J gene lost 0 bases, with 23 bases spanning the gap. Germline V CDR1 and CDR2: KGHDR, SFDVKD. Written as DNA, the CDR3 is TGTGCCACCAGTACACTGGGCCAGTTTTTTCCCATAGCCAAAAACATTCAGTACTTC. Protein product: CATSTLGQFFPIAKNIQYF.

The chain couples TRBV18 to TRBJ2-3; D gene ambiguous. The CDR3 contains 14 residues. V lost 4 bases and J lost 1, with 9 bases in between. The V gene's germline CDR1 is KGHSH and CDR2 LQKENI. CDR3 protein: CASSRQERTDTQYF. DNA for the CDR3: TGTGCCAGCTCACGACAAGAACGCACAGATACGCAGTATTTT.

The genes are TRBV5-1 and TRBJ2-7; TRBD2 might be the D (5 bases). Germline loops: CDR1 SGHRS, CDR2 YFSETQ. There are 14 residues in the CDR3. Trimming shortened V by 3 bases and J by 0 bases, and 10 bases separated the two germline ends. As DNA, the CDR3 is TGCGCCAGCAGCTCCCTAGCTCTCTCCTACGAGCAGTACTTC. It specifies CASSSLALSYEQYF.